What follows are 17 T cell receptor beta chains derived from one specimen sequenced in a study of blood T cell repertoires in COVID-19. TCRdb keeps only in-frame clones here, not all; method: immunoSEQ multiplex PCR. The table includes 200,000 to 250,000 clones, 88% detected once. Sequences were obtained from PBMCs or T cells enriched from blood (not recorded which). The receptor set was obtained from a woman under 40 who had been exposed to COVID-19.

J is TRBJ1-5 and V is TRBV25-1; TRBD1 agrees at 10 bases. The CDR3 length is 15 residues. CDR1 is MGHDK and CDR2 is SYGVNS in the germline V gene. The ends lost 2 bases at V and 2 bases at J; junction bases unmatched: 0. The CDR3 DNA reads TGTGCCAGCAGTGAAGGGACAGGGGGCAATCAGCCCCAGCATTTT. Translated, it gives CASSEGTGGNQPQHF.

The chain has TRBV5-1 and TRBJ2-1; 7 positions match TRBD1. The CDR3 is made up of 16 amino acids. The germline V gene has CDR1 SGHRS and CDR2 YFSETQ. After removal of 0 bases from V and 0 bases from J, the junction contained 3 bases not matched to a gene. The CDR3 sequence: CASSLVGQDSYNEQFF. CDR3 in DNA: TGCGCCAGCAGCTTGGTAGGACAGGACTCCTACAATGAGCAGTTCTTC.

This clone appeared a single time. The V gene is TRBV5-1, the J gene TRBJ1-5; D not certain. Trimming pared 7 bases from V and 1 base from J, leaving 9 bases between. The germline gives CDR1 SGHRS, CDR2 YFSETQ. The CDR3 contains 13 residues. The CDR3 loop reads CASAYSSNQPQHF. The CDR3 nucleotides read TGCGCCAGCGCATATAGCAGCAATCAGCCCCAGCATTTT.

V gene TRBV2 combines with J gene TRBJ1-1; the D gene is possibly TRBD1 (5 bases). Germline CDR1 is SNHLY and CDR2 is FYNNEI. This CDR3 is built from 18 residues. Trimming took 7 bases from V and 6 from J, leaving 30 bases between them. CDR3 sequence (DNA): TGTGCCAGCACCGAAGGGATCGGGCAGGGCGAGTATAACCCTGAAGCTTTCTTT. This codes for CASTEGIGQGEYNPEAFF.

The rearrangement uses TRBV3-1 (or the pseudogene TRBV3-2) and TRBJ1-1, with D unclear. The germline V gene has CDR1 LGHDT and CDR2 YNNKEL (reference sequence). The V gene lost 2 bases and the J gene lost 1 base, with 8 bases spanning the gap. This CDR3 contains 14 residues. CDR3 sequence (DNA): TGTGCCAGCAGCCAACCTGAGGCGAACACTGAAGCTTTCTTT. It is translated as CASSQPEANTEAFF.

This chain links TRBV3-1 (or the pseudogene TRBV3-2) with TRBJ2-7; 8 bases line up with TRBD2. From germline, CDR1 is LGHDT and CDR2 YNNKEL (reference sequence). The CDR3 contains 15 residues. Trimming cost V 6 bases and J 1 base; bases outside gene matches: 8. The DNA for the CDR3 is TGTGCCAGCAGTCCCAGCGGGAGTCAGTCCTACGAGCAGTACTTC. This codes for CASSPSGSQSYEQYF.

The gene calls are TRBV4-1 and TRBJ1-2, with 7 positions matching TRBD1. Germline loops: CDR1 MGHRA, CDR2 YSYEKL. The CDR3 contains 14 residues. Losses at the gene ends were 4 bases for V and 2 bases for J; bases not matched to a gene: 4. CDR3 sequence: CASSLLQGNYGYTF. CDR3 sequence (DNA): TGCGCCAGCAGCCTCTTACAGGGGAACTATGGCTACACCTTC.

Turning to this clone: This may come from a read error, since a much larger clone is one base off. The chain links TRBV28 to TRBJ2-3; 7 positions match TRBD1. Germline CDR1 reads MDHEN; CDR2 reads SYDVKM. V lost 2 bases and J lost 2; bases outside the gene matches: 4. This CDR3 is 15 amino acids long. Here the CDR3 reads CASSLTGVATDTQYF. The CDR3 DNA reads TGTGCCAGCAGTTTAACAGGGGTAGCCACAGATACGCAGTATTTT.

The chain couples TRBV30 to TRBJ1-6; D is perhaps TRBD1 (6 bases). The CDR3 has 14 residues. Trimming took 1 base from V and 8 from J, leaving 12 bases between them. The V gene's germline CDR1 is GTSNPN and CDR2 SVGIG (reference sequence). The CDR3 region has the DNA TGTGCCTGGAGTGGGGGGCGGAAGGATTCACCCCTCCACTTT. Amino acid sequence: CAWSGGRKDSPLHF.

This clone appeared once. This chain uses TRBV24-1 with TRBJ2-3; 11 bases are a match to TRBD2. CDR1 is KGHDR and CDR2 is SFDVKD in the germline V gene. The V and J ends lost 4 bases and 0 bases, in that order; junction bases with no gene match: 5. This CDR3 has 17 residues. The CDR3 bases are TGTGCCACCAGTGACCGCGGACTAGCGGGCAGCACAGATACGCAGTATTTT. Translated: CATSDRGLAGSTDTQYF.

The chain joins TRBV27 to TRBJ1-6; the D gene is possibly TRBD1 (5 bases). The CDR3 spans 15 residues. Trimming removed 5 bases from V and 14 bases from J, with 22 bases in between. CDR1 MNHEY and CDR2 SMNVEV come from the germline V gene (reference sequence). In DNA, the CDR3 is TGTGCCAGCAGTCCACGACAGCAGCCGGGAGCGTCCCTCCACTTT. Translated: CASSPRQQPGASLHF.

This rearrangement joins TRBV18 to TRBJ2-7, with TRBD2 matching over 11 bases. Germline V CDR1 and CDR2: KGHSH, LQKENI. V lost 3 bases to trimming and J lost 2 bases; unmatched junction nucleotides: 6. The CDR3 covers 16 residues. CDR3 sequence (DNA): TGTGCCAGCTCACCCCTGACTAGCGGGACCACCTACGAGCAGTACTTC. Its protein is CASSPLTSGTTYEQYF. Supplemented by reference TRBV18 and TRBJ2-7, the full variable domain reads NAGVMQNPRHLVRRRGQEARLRCSPMKGHSHVYWYRQLPEEGLKFMVYLQKENIIDESGMPKERFSAEFPKEGPSILRIQQVVRGDSAAYFCASSPLTSGTTYEQYFGPGTRLTVT.

This chain links TRBV10-1 with TRBJ2-5; D is possibly TRBD1 (6 bases). V lost 5 bases and J lost 4, with 20 bases in between. Germline V lookup: CDR1 WNHNN, CDR2 SYGVQD (reference sequence). There are 16 residues in the CDR3. The CDR3 here is CASSPLGTSFGETQYF. The CDR3 nucleotides are TGCGCCAGCAGTCCCTTGGGGACATCCTTTGGAGAGACCCAGTACTTC.

V gene TRBV30 combines with J gene TRBJ1-6; 8 bases match TRBD1. The ends lost 5 bases at V and 10 bases at J; junction bases unmatched: 7. This CDR3 comprises 13 residues. CDR1 GTSNPN and CDR2 SVGIG come from the germline V gene (reference sequence). In DNA form, the CDR3 reads TGTGCCTGGGCGGACAGGGCTGGCTCACCCCTCCACTTT. This translates into CAWADRAGSPLHF.

This clone was counted between two and nine times. V and J are TRBV27 and TRBJ2-7; 9 bases line up with TRBD1. This CDR3 has 15 residues. Germline V gives CDR1 MNHEY, CDR2 SMNVEV (reference sequence). The V and J ends lost 5 bases and 7 bases, in that order; junction bases with no gene match: 12. The CDR3 region is CASSPQTGGQEEQYF. For the CDR3, the DNA is TGTGCCAGCAGTCCCCAGACAGGGGGTCAGGAGGAGCAGTACTTC.

The J gene is TRBJ2-5, the V gene TRBV7-9, with 8 bases matching TRBD2. Germline CDR1 reads SEHNR; CDR2 reads FQNEAQ (reference sequence). The CDR3 has 19 amino acids. V was pared by 3 bases and J by 4 bases, with 19 bases of the junction left unmatched. The CDR3 DNA reads as TGTGCCAGCAGCTTGAGGCAGGGTGACATCAGCGGGAGAAGAGAGACCCAGTACTTC. Its translation: CASSLRQGDISGRRETQYF.

The chain combines TRBV29-1 with TRBJ2-7; TRBD1 aligns across 8 bases. The CDR3 contains 11 residues. The germline V gene has CDR1 SQVTM and CDR2 ANQGSEA. V trimming: 6 bases; J trimming: 4 bases; junction bases outside the gene matches: 2. The DNA of the CDR3 is TGCAGCGTGGACAGGGATTACGAGCAGTACTTC. Translation gives CSVDRDYEQYF.